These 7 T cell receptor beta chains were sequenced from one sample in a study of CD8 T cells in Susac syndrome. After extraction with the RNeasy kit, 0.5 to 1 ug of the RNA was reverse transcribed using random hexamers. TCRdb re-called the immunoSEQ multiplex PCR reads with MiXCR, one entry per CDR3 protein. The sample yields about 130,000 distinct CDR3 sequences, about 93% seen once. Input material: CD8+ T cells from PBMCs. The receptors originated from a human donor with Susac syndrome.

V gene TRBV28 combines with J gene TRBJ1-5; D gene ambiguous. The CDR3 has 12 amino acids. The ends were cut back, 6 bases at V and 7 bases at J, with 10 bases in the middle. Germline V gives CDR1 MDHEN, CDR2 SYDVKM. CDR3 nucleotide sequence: TGTGCCAGCAGCGTCAGCCCCCAGCCCCAGCATTTT. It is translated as CASSVSPQPQHF.

The CDR3 DNA follows: TGCAGTGCTAGGATGGTCGCACCAGGGGCCAACGTCCTGACTTTC. This sequence encodes CSARMVAPGANVLTF. The genes are TRBV20-1 and TRBJ2-6; D is ambiguous. There are 15 residues in the CDR3. Trimming pared 3 bases from V and 4 bases from J, leaving 13 bases between. CDR1 DFQATT and CDR2 SNEGSKA come from the germline V gene (reference sequence).

CDR3 nucleotides: TGCGCCAGCAGCGCCGGGACAGACCAAGAGACCCAGTACTTC. Protein product: CASSAGTDQETQYF. The V gene is TRBV5-1, the J gene TRBJ2-5, with 7 bases fitting TRBD1. The length of the CDR3 is 14 residues. V lost 4 bases and J lost 0; bases outside the gene matches: 3. Germline V gene sequence: CDR1 SGHRS, CDR2 YFSETQ.

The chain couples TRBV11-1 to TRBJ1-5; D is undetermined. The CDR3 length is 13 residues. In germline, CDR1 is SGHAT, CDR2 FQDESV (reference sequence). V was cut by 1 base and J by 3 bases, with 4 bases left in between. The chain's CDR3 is CASSLDINQPQHF. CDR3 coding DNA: TGTGCCAGCAGCTTAGACATCAATCAGCCCCAGCATTTT.

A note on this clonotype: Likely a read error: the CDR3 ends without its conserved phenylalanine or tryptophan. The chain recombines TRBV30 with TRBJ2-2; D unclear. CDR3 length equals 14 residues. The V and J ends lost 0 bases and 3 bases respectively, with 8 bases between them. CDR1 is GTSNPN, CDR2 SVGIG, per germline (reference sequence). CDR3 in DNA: TGTGCCTGGAGTGTCGACACTGACACCGGGGAGCTGTTTCTT. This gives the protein CAWSVDTDTGELFL.

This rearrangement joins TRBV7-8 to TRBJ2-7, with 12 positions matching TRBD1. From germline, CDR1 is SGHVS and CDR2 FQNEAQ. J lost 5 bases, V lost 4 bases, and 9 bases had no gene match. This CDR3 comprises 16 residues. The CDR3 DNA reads TGTGCCAGCAGCTCAGAGCCGGGACAGGGGGCCCACGAGCAGTACTTC. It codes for CASSSEPGQGAHEQYF.

CDR3: CSVERDNSYEQYF. The CDR3 DNA sequence: TGCAGCGTTGAAAGGGACAACTCCTACGAGCAGTACTTC. The gene calls are TRBV29-1 and TRBJ2-7; D possibly corresponds to TRBD1 (6 bases). The CDR3 sequence is 13 residues long. Germline V gives CDR1 SQVTM, CDR2 ANQGSEA. Trimming shortened V by 2 bases and J by 0 bases, and 8 bases separated the two germline ends.